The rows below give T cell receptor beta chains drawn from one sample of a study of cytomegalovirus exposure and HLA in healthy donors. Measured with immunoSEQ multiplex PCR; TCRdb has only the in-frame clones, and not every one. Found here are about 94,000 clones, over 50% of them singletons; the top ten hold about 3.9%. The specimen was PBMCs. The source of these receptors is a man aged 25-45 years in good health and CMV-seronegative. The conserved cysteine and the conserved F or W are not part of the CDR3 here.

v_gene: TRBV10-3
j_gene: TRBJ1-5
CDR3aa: ATGQPNQPQH

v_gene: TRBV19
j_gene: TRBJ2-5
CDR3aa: ASSPWTVETQY

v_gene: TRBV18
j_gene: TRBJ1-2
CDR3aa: ASSPTTGSNYGYT

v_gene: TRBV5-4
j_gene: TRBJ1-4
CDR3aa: ASSLGIAGPSGKLF

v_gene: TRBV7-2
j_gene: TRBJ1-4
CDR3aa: ASSLNRGNEKLF

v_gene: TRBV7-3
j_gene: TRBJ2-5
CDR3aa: ASSLMSGSGVETQY

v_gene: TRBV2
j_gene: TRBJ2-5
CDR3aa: ASSEARLSEGETQY

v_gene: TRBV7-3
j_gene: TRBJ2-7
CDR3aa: ASSPGLAGAYEQY

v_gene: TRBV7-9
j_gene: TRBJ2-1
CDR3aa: ASSSSNTNEQF

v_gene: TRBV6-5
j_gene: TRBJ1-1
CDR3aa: ASNQGGINTEAF

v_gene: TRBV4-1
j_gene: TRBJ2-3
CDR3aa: ASSQAVVQGPFRTDTQY

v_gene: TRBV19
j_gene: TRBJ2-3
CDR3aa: ASGRQGSDTQY

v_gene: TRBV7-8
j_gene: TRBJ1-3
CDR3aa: ASSLVASGNTIY

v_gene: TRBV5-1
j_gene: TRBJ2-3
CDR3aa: ASSLGRASTDTQY

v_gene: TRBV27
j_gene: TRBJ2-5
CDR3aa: ASSLSRREGTQY

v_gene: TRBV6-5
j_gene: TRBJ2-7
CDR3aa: ASSYSGALSYEQY

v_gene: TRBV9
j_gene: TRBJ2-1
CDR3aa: ASSRTLAGGLYNEQF

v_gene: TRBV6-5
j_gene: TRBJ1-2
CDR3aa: ASRLQGAVYGYT

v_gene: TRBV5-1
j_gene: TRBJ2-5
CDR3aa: ASSDGQERLRVRY

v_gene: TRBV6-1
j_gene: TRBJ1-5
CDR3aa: ASSGQTSNQPQH

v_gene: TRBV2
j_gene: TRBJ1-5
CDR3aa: ASNPGTFNQPQH

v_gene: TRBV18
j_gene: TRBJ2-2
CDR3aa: ASSPRAPSVAGELF

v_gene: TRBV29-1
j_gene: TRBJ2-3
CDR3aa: SVEQGARGTDTQY

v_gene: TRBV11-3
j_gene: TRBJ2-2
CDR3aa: ASSLGLAGNTGELF

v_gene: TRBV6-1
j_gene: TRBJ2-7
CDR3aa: ASTSGTIGYEQY

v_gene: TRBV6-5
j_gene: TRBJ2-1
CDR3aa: ASSRVFGNNEQF

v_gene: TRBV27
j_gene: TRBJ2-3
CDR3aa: ASSDTSGRTDTQY

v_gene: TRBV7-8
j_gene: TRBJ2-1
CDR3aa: ASWALLRGRQTYNEQF

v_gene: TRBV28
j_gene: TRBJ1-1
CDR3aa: ASSLYGGANTEAF

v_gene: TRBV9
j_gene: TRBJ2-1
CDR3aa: ASSVGVSGNNEQF

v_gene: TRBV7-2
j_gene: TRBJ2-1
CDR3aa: ASNLGTSGNEQF

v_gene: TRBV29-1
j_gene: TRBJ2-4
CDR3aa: SVEVGNVLADIQY

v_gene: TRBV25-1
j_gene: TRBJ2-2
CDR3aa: ASSPRGQLTGELF

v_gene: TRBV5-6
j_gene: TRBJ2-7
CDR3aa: ASSFGRDRVDEQY

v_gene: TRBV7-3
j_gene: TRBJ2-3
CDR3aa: ASSLRSRAGITSSTDTQY

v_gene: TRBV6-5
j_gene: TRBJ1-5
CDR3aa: ASSYSGTGNQPQH

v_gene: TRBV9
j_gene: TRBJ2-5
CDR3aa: ASSVGYSAGAPYQETQY

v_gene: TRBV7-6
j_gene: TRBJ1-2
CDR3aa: ASSLGEPYGYT

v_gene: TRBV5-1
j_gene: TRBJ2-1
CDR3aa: ASSLDVLAGVYNEQF

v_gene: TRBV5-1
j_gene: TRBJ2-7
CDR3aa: ASQGRSGSRYEQY

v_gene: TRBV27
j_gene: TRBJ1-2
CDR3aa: ASSLVRGSYGYT

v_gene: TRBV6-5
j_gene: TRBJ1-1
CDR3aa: ASSQWTGGKQAF

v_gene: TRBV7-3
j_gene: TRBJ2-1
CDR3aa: ASSLVRGVGEQF

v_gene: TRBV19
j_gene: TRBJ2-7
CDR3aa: ASQEVGQSDYEQY

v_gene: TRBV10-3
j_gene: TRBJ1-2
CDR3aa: AISRGLGDGYT

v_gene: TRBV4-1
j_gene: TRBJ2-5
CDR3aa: ASSLGVAETQY

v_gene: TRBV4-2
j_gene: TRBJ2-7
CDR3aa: ASSQEQSSYEQY

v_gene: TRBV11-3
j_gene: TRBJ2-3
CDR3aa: ASSLGASGVIDTQY

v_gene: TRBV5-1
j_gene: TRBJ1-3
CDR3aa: ASSLFVSGGTGNTIY

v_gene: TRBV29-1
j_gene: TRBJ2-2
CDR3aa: SVGATGRELF

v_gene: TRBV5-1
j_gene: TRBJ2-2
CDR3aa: ASSFRASNTGELF

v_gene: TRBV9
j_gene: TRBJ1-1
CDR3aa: ASSEQGENTEAF